This TCR beta chain was retrieved from a study of CD8+CD57+ T cells in acquired aplastic anemia (dated by TCRdb to between 2017 and 2018). Study-level background: On average, sorted CD4+ and CD8+ cells yielded around 3.4 ug of extracted DNA, with a range of about 0.19 to 30 ug. An average of roughly 10 million reads for CD4+ cells and approximately 11 million reads for CD8+ cells was obtained from healthy donor samples.

There are many counts of this clonotype. Its antigen is still unknown. No base quality information exists; no much larger clone differs at one position. In this study, sorted CD4+ and CD8+ T cells from the blood of healthy subjects and of severe aplastic anemia patients had their TCR repertoires deep-sequenced. Ficoll-Paque density gradient centrifugation was used to isolate peripheral blood mononuclear cells. Before DNA extraction, CD4+ and CD8+ T cells were sorted with FACS or magnetic beads. Genomic DNA was used as template for profiling of TCR beta VDJ combinations and CDR3 sequences. An Illumina HiSeq 2000 was used for TCR repertoire sequencing. On the authors' methods: TRBV/TRBJ rearrangement plots, CDR3 size and DJ length profiles, and Simpson's diversity index were used to evaluate the repertoires. The most abundant DNA sequence in the deep sequencing data was defined as the immunodominant clone. CDR3 amino acid sequences were screened for sharing across subjects and compared with published repertoires and the VDJdb database. TCRdb handled the public reads itself, with Q25 trimming in fastp and clone calling in MiXCR, and kept productive beta chains. Records with the same CDR3 protein are collapsed into one entry carrying the most frequent genes and DNA. V and J calls and clone size were set by TCRdb, not the authors. In this sample the table shows about 140,000 distinct CDR3 sequences, around two fifths of which occur a single time. Clones ranked in the top ten supply over 6.5% of the sample.

The paper as a whole reports these results and caveats: Around 27 CD8+ CDR3 sequences were shared between patients and controls but appeared highly expressed in patients and within their immunodominant clones. Patients and healthy controls showed no significant difference in CD8+ Simpson's diversity (P=0.060).

V is pared back by 2 bases and J by 8 bases, with 9 bases lying between the germline termini. The germline V gene provides CDR1 SGHVS and CDR2 FQNEAQ. The CDR3 holds 12 amino acids from the cysteine to the phenylalanine. Only the CDR3 DNA stays, 36 bases, in frame from base 1. Sequenced: sorted CD4+, CD8+, or CD8+CD57+ T cells (not recorded which) from PBMCs. The chain couples TRBV7-8 to TRBJ1-1; no D gene call is confident. This sequence was found in a human donor in good health, serving as a control. The nucleotide sequence reads as follows: TGTGCCAGCAGCTTAACTACCGGGGAAGCTTTCTTT. Translated, this gives CASSLTTGEAFF.